These 23 T cell receptor beta chains came from one sample sequenced in a study of T cells in lung cancer brain metastases. Produced via immunoSEQ multiplex PCR; TCRdb's table is partial and in-frame only. The sample includes some 5,900 clones, approximately 88% seen only once; the top ten take 6% to 8%. The sample was tumor tissue from a brain metastasis. The source of these receptors is a man between 45 and 60 years old with non-small cell lung cancer that had spread to the brain.

On this clone itself: This likely came from a read error, as a far larger clone is one base away. The chain has TRBV5-1 and TRBJ2-3; D unresolved. The V end was cut by 7 bases, the J end by 7 bases, with 10 bases between. CDR3 length: 11 residues. Germline V lookup: CDR1 SGHRS, CDR2 YFSETQ. The CDR3 loop reads CASGKGNTQYF. In nucleotides, the CDR3 is TGCGCCAGCGGGAAAGGGAATACGCAGTATTTT. The whole variable domain, remainder taken from reference TRBV5-1 and TRBJ2-3, is KAGVTQTPRYLIKTRGQQVTLSCSPISGHRSVSWYQQTPGQGLQFLFEYFSETQRNKGNFPGRFSGRQFSNSRSEMNVSTLELGDSALYLCASGKGNTQYFGPGTRLTVL.

V is TRBV11-2 and J is TRBJ1-1; D unresolved. The V end lost 4 bases, the J end lost 1 base, and 4 bases lay between the germline ends. CDR3 length: 12 residues. Germline lookup yields CDR1 SGHAT and CDR2 FQNNGV. In DNA, the CDR3 is TGTGCCAGCAGCTGGGAGAACACTGAAGCTTTCTTT. Protein sequence: CASSWENTEAFF.

This chain connects TRBV6-5 to TRBJ2-4, with D perhaps matching TRBD1 (6 bases). Germline V lookup: CDR1 MNHEY, CDR2 SVGAGI. There are 16 residues in the CDR3. V was pared by 1 base and J by 0 bases, with 10 bases between. The CDR3 reads CASSYWGPPAKNIQYF. Written as DNA, the CDR3 is TGTGCCAGCAGTTACTGGGGGCCCCCAGCCAAAAACATTCAGTACTTC.

The chain uses TRBV27 and TRBJ2-7; D possibly corresponds to TRBD1 (6 bases). This CDR3 comprises 15 residues. V was trimmed by 4 bases and J by 3 bases, leaving 16 bases between them. Germline values: CDR1 MNHEY, CDR2 SMNVEV (reference sequence). The CDR3 coding sequence is TGTGCCAGCAGTTCGAACAGGGTAAGAGGCTACGAGCAGTACTTC. It encodes CASSSNRVRGYEQYF.

This chain links TRBV7-2 with TRBJ2-3; no reliable D call. Trimming pared 5 bases from V and 1 base from J, leaving 13 bases between. The CDR3 length is 15 residues. The germline V gene has CDR1 SGHTA and CDR2 FQGNSA. CDR3 amino acids: CASSPSRIRTDTQYF. For the CDR3, the DNA is TGTGCCAGCAGCCCTTCTAGAATACGCACAGATACGCAGTATTTT.

This sequence joins TRBV11-2 and TRBJ2-3; no firm D call. Germline V gene data show CDR1 as SGHAT and CDR2 as FQNNGV. V dropped 4 bases and J dropped 5 bases, with 13 bases sitting between them. The CDR3 spans 14 residues. CDR3 residues: CASSSNWGGDTQYF. CDR3 nucleotide sequence: TGTGCCAGCAGCTCGAATTGGGGTGGAGATACGCAGTATTTT.

The CDR3 region is CASNPDRTYTEAFF. DNA of the CDR3: TGCGCCAGCAACCCGGACAGAACATACACTGAAGCTTTCTTT. This chain uses TRBV5-1 with TRBJ1-1; weak D call: TRBD1 (6 bases). This CDR3 contains 14 residues. The ends were cut back, 6 bases at V and 3 bases at J, with 15 bases in the middle. CDR1 and CDR2 from the germline V gene are SGHRS and YFSETQ.

The gene calls are TRBV4-3 and TRBJ2-1; 11 bases agree with TRBD2. The CDR3 totals 15 residues. Germline V gene sequence: CDR1 LGHNA, CDR2 YSLEER. V trimming: 0 bases; J trimming: 9 bases; junction bases outside the gene matches: 4. The CDR3, as DNA: TGCGCCAGCAGCCAAGATAGGCTAGCGGGGGGTGAGCAGTTCTTC. It translates to CASSQDRLAGGEQFF.

On this clone: One end of the junction fails to match germline, which may point to a read error. The same CDR3 is also encoded by other DNA sequences in this sample. This chain uses TRBV9 with TRBJ1-2; D not resolved. CDR3 length: 15 residues. The germline CDR1 and CDR2 sequences are SGDLS and YYNGEE. CDR3 nucleotide sequence: TGTGCCAGCAGCCCCTCCCCAGAGGGCGGCTATGGTTACACCTTC. This sequence encodes CASSPSPEGGYGYTF.

This clone was seen only a few times. The same CDR3 can be traced to other DNA sequences in this sample. This chain connects TRBV18 to TRBJ2-1; the match to TRBD1 covers 11 bases. V was pared by 3 bases and J by 3 bases, with 1 base of the junction left unmatched. The CDR3 is 15 residues long. Per germline, CDR1 KGHSH and CDR2 LQKENI. CDR3 amino acids: CASSPGTGGYNEQFF. The CDR3 region has the DNA TGTGCCAGCTCACCCGGGACAGGGGGCTACAATGAGCAGTTCTTC.

About this clone itself: An end of the junction does not agree with germline; a read error may underlie this. The chain has TRBV11-2 and TRBJ2-3; possible D gene TRBD2, 5 bases. Germline V CDR1 and CDR2: SGHAT, FQNNGV. The CDR3 has 14 residues. The CDR3 coding sequence is TGTGCCAGCAGCTGGACTGAAAACACAAATACACAGTATTTT. Translation gives CASSWTENTNTQYF.

This chain links TRBV18 with TRBJ2-7, with TRBD1 matching 8 bases. CDR3 length: 14 amino acids. CDR1 is KGHSH, CDR2 LQKENI, per germline. V shed 6 bases and J 3 bases; nucleotides not matched to a gene: 7. The CDR3 DNA reads TGTGCCAGCTCCATGGGACAGGCCAGCTACGAGCAGTACTTC. Its protein product is CASSMGQASYEQYF.

Comments on this clone: Sequence at one end of the junction differs from germline and may be a read error. This chain joins TRBV30 and TRBJ1-2, with D tentatively TRBD1 (6 bases). Germline V gene sequence: CDR1 GTSNPN, CDR2 SVGIG (reference sequence). CDR3 length: 14 residues. This CDR3 reads CAWSEGQPNYGYIF. CDR3 in DNA: TGTGCCTGGAGTGAAGGACAGCCTAACTATGGCTACATCTTC.

The V and J genes are TRBV10-2 and TRBJ1-4; D remains ambiguous. The length of the CDR3 is 17 residues. Trimming stripped 0 bases from V and 0 bases from J, with 11 bases between. Germline V CDR1 and CDR2: WSHSY, SAAADI. Written as DNA, the CDR3 is TGCGCCAGCAGTGAGTCGATCGGATTTGCAACTAATGAAAAACTGTTTTTT. Translation: CASSESIGFATNEKLFF.

The V and J genes are TRBV4-2 and TRBJ1-6; 9 nucleotides align to TRBD1. CDR1 is LGHNA, CDR2 YNFKEQ, per germline. V lost 3 bases, J lost 14 bases, and 8 bases stayed unmatched. CDR3 length equals 14 residues. The CDR3 loop is CASSQPGQGSSLHF. The CDR3 bases are TGTGCCAGCAGCCAGCCGGGACAGGGATCGTCCCTCCACTTT.

The chain has TRBV5-1 and TRBJ2-1; TRBD2 matches at 10 bases. CDR1 and CDR2 from the germline V gene are SGHRS and YFSETQ. The CDR3 consists of 16 residues. V was clipped by 2 bases and J by 0 bases; unmatched bases: 2. CDR3 coding DNA: TGCGCCAGCAGCTTAGGACTAGCGGCCTCCTACAATGAGCAGTTCTTC. Its protein product is CASSLGLAASYNEQFF.

This clone was recorded a few times. The chain employs TRBV7-9 and TRBJ2-5; weak D call: TRBD1 (5 bases). Trimming took off 5 bases at V and 5 bases at J, with 18 bases between the two ends. Germline CDR1 SEHNR, CDR2 FQNEAQ (reference sequence). CDR3 length: 15 amino acids. CDR3: CASSAVGSGFETQYF. CDR3 in DNA: TGTGCCAGCAGCGCCGTCGGGTCAGGGTTTGAGACCCAGTACTTC.

This chain uses TRBV5-8 with TRBJ1-1; D perhaps matches TRBD1 (5 bases). CDR3 size: 14 residues. CDR1 and CDR2 (germline): SGHTS, YDEGEE. Trimming removed 3 bases from V and 1 base from J, with 10 bases in between. The CDR3 protein is CASSWGGGNTEAFF. CDR3 DNA: TGTGCCAGCAGCTGGGGCGGTGGGAACACTGAAGCTTTCTTT.

J is TRBJ1-3 and V is TRBV30; D is ambiguous. Germline CDR1 is GTSNPN and CDR2 is SVGIG (reference sequence). Trimming took 4 bases from V and 0 from J, leaving 4 bases between them. This CDR3 has 12 amino acids. CDR3 sequence reads: CAWISSGNTIYF. The DNA of the CDR3 is TGTGCCTGGATCTCCTCTGGAAACACCATATATTTT.

The V call is TRBV10-2, the J call TRBJ2-1; 12 bases map to TRBD2. The CDR3 spans 17 residues. From germline, CDR1 is WSHSY and CDR2 SAAADI. With 6 bases clipped from V and 0 bases from J, the junction kept 6 bases outside the gene matches. This chain's CDR3 is CASRSSGRANSYNEQFF. In DNA, the CDR3 is TGCGCCAGCAGATCTAGCGGGAGGGCCAACTCCTACAATGAGCAGTTCTTC.

The chain is built from TRBV5-1 and TRBJ2-5; either TRBD1 or TRBD2 may supply D (7 bases each). Germline V CDR1 and CDR2: SGHRS, YFSETQ. Between the trimmed V and J ends, which lost 4 bases and 7 bases, there was a span of 23 bases. The CDR3 is 16 amino acids. CDR3 protein: CASSPDRVFSGGTQYF. The CDR3 coding sequence is TGCGCCAGCAGCCCAGACAGGGTCTTTTCGGGGGGGACCCAGTACTTC.

The chain carries TRBV19 and TRBJ2-1; D unclear. Between the trimmed V and J ends, which lost 1 base and 1 base, there was a span of 11 bases. The CDR3 loop spans 16 amino acids. The germline CDR1 and CDR2 sequences are LNHDA and SQIVND (reference sequence). This CDR3 is CASSIVRKQSYNEQFF. DNA of the CDR3: TGTGCCAGTAGTATAGTTCGTAAGCAGTCCTACAATGAGCAGTTCTTC.

The genes are TRBV5-4 and TRBJ1-1; no definite D call. Deletions cut 4 bases from V and 1 base from J, with 8 bases between. Germline CDR1 reads SGHNT; CDR2 reads YYREEE (reference sequence). The CDR3 is 13 amino acids. The CDR3 here is CASSPNGNTEAFF. CDR3 bases: TGTGCCAGCAGCCCCAACGGGAACACTGAAGCTTTCTTT.